These T cell receptor beta chains were read from a single sample in a study of shared clonotypes between healthy human individuals. Assay used: immunoSEQ multiplex PCR; TCRdb lists only in-frame clones, some missing. The sample consists of roughly 450,000 clones, 79% of them appearing once. Material: PBMCs. These receptors all come from a woman aged 40 to 50 in good health. Some clones in this sample may be carry-over from other donors' samples. CDR3s include the opening cysteine and the closing phenylalanine or tryptophan. A D gene is named only where the DNA matches it firmly. Only some rows state a clone size, as once, few, many or a class for expanded clones.

15,TRBJ2-7,NA,TRBD2,TRBV28,CASSPPWTSFYEQYF
17,TRBJ2-3,NA,TRBD1,TRBV6-1,CASSEATLGQVKDTQYF
16,TRBJ1-6,NA,NA,TRBV30,CAWTVGDASGGSPLHF
15,TRBJ1-2,NA,NA,TRBV2,CASSPSDSRFGGYTF
14,TRBJ2-1,NA,TRBD2,TRBV5-1,CASSLSGNNNEQFF
14,TRBJ2-1,once,NA,TRBV5-1,CASSTDGFYNEQFF
14,TRBJ2-1,NA,NA,TRBV7-3,CASSLIDGIGEQFF
15,TRBJ2-2,few,TRBD2,TRBV7-7,CASRLTSGNTGELFF
11,TRBJ2-1,NA,NA,TRBV15,CATSRTDEQFF
18,TRBJ2-1,NA,TRBD2,TRBV28,CASSFRTSLVGSYNEQFF
16,TRBJ2-1,NA,TRBD1,TRBV7-2,CASSLQPGQGDNEQFF
15,TRBJ1-4,few,TRBD1,TRBV9,CASSAPGRGPEKLFF
13,TRBJ2-7,NA,NA,TRBV6-1,CATSGLPGYEQYF
16,TRBJ2-3,few,TRBD1,TRBV19,CASSIIGTASTDTQYF
15,TRBJ2-3,NA,TRBD2,TRBV30,CAWSAVAGSTDTQYF
14,TRBJ1-4,NA,NA,TRBV28,CASSQGHSNEKLFF
13,TRBJ2-7,NA,NA,TRBV19,CASSIGRGDEQYF
17,TRBJ2-7,NA,TRBD1,TRBV7-9,CASSSNPGTGGHYEQYF
14,TRBJ2-3,NA,NA,TRBV15,CATSRDRAGDTQYF
11,TRBJ2-7,NA,NA,TRBV2,CASSLEYEQYF
15,TRBJ2-3,few,NA,TRBV7-9,CASSLEGGRTDTQYF
13,TRBJ1-1,NA,NA,TRBV11-2,CASSLRGGYEAFF
15,TRBJ2-7,NA,TRBD1,TRBV5-8,CASSQGQAWSYEQYF
14,TRBJ1-1,few,TRBD1,TRBV7-9,CASSFSGQGTEAFF
14,TRBJ1-4,NA,NA,TRBV29-1,CSVAAGGHDGKLFF
15,TRBJ2-7,once,TRBD1,TRBV28,CASTRPGQGAYEQYF
14,TRBJ1-4,NA,NA,TRBV6-5,CASSSSRTNEKLFF
12,TRBJ1-2,NA,NA,TRBV28,CASRSPNYGYTF
13,TRBJ2-7,once,NA,TRBV19,CASSIDRRREQYF
15,TRBJ1-2,few,TRBD1,TRBV5-1,CASRNTGGLWYGYTF
14,TRBJ1-2,NA,NA,TRBV28,CASSYLGGAVGYTF
14,NA,NA,NA,TRBV28,CASTSGRSAYEQYF
16,TRBJ2-3,NA,TRBD2,TRBV5-1,CASSWTGTSGRDTQYF
17,TRBJ2-2,NA,TRBD2,TRBV5-1,CASSEPLAGGNTGELFF
15,TRBJ1-2,NA,NA,TRBV4-2,CASSQDQEHNYGYTF
15,TRBJ1-2,NA,NA,TRBV4-3,CASSQDWGQGDGYTF
15,TRBJ2-7,NA,TRBD1,TRBV28,CASRRQGPMPYEQYF
17,TRBJ2-1,NA,TRBD1,TRBV7-7,CASSLRPGQGMGNEQFF
13,TRBJ1-5,NA,TRBD1,TRBV7-2,CASSLDRGRPQHF
14,TRBJ1-1,NA,TRBD1,TRBV27,CASSLRGTGAEAFF
16,TRBJ2-1,NA,TRBD1,TRBV13,CASSLSRQGGYNEQFF
14,TRBJ1-2,NA,TRBD1,TRBV25-1,CASSENRGGYGYTF
15,TRBJ2-1,once,TRBD1,TRBV5-8,CASSLQGATYNEQFF
16,TRBJ2-1,NA,TRBD1,TRBV29-1,CSVETGQGVTYNEQFF
14,TRBJ2-3,NA,NA,TRBV5-4,CASSLGSRSDTQYF
16,TRBJ1-4,NA,NA,TRBV27,CASSRRTGGSNEKLFF